These T cell receptor beta chains were read from a single sample in a study of cytomegalovirus exposure and HLA in healthy donors. TCRdb's copy holds only in-frame clones and misses some; the assay was immunoSEQ multiplex PCR. In the table there are about 110,000 clones, 65% to 80% of which are singletons. Sequencing input: PBMCs. Source of these receptors: a male donor in good health and CMV-seronegative. CDR3s include the opening cysteine and the closing phenylalanine or tryptophan. The D gene is left open where the match is weak. Size is omitted from some rows. Given values are once, few, many or a class for expanded clones.

J gene,D gene,clone size,V gene,CDR3 protein,CDR3 DNA
TRBJ2-7,TRBD2,.,TRBV28,CASSPRRLAGPYEQYF,TGTGCCAGCAGTCCCCGCCGACTAGCGGGACCCTACGAGCAGTACTTC
TRBJ1-3,.,.,TRBV6-5,CASSYGQGNTIYF,TGTGCCAGCAGTTACGGCCAAGGAAACACCATATATTTT
TRBJ2-2,.,.,TRBV20-1,CSVGALFF,TGCAGTGTAGGGGCGCTGTTTTTT
TRBJ2-1,TRBD2,.,TRBV25-1,CASSGRAGRVYNEQFF,TGTGCCAGCAGTGGGCGAGCCGGGAGGGTTTATAATGAGCAGTTCTTC
TRBJ2-3,.,.,TRBV18,CASSPLAESTDTQYF,TGTGCCAGCTCACCACTAGCGGAGAGCACAGATACGCAGTATTTT
TRBJ1-5,.,.,TRBV4-1,CASSPHQGREQPQHF,TGCGCCAGCAGCCCCCATCAGGGTAGGGAACAGCCCCAGCATTTT
TRBJ2-7,TRBD2,.,TRBV10-1,CASSERTSGINEQYF,TGCGCCAGCAGTGAAAGAACTAGCGGGATTAACGAGCAGTACTTC
TRBJ1-1,.,.,TRBV14,CASSPRGGVRAEAFF,TGTGCCAGCAGCCCCCGAGGAGGGGTAAGAGCTGAAGCTTTCTTT
TRBJ2-7,TRBD1,once,TRBV7-2,CASSLAGTGSYEQYF,TGTGCCAGCAGCTTAGCCGGGACAGGGAGCTACGAGCAGTACTTC
TRBJ2-3,.,once,TRBV5-1,CASSLRGGPRTDTQYF,TGCGCCAGCAGCCTCCGTGGGGGCCCCCGCACAGATACGCAGTATTTT
TRBJ1-2,.,.,TRBV6-1,CASSGGSNYGYTF,TGTGCCAGCTCCGGGGGGTCTAACTATGGCTACACCTTC
TRBJ1-1,TRBD1,.,TRBV28,CASSSTGAANTEAFF,TGTGCCAGCAGTTCGACAGGGGCCGCGAACACTGAAGCTTTCTTT
TRBJ2-7,.,.,TRBV11-2,CASSLTSKKYEQYF,TGTGCCAGCAGCTTAACCTCTAAGAAATACGAGCAGTACTTC
TRBJ2-1,TRBD1,.,TRBV10-3,CAIRGTEYNEQFF,TGTGCCATCAGAGGGACAGAGTACAATGAGCAGTTCTTC
TRBJ2-1,TRBD2,.,TRBV7-9,CASSPRTSGNEQFF,TGTGCCAGCAGCCCGAGAACTAGCGGCAATGAGCAGTTCTTC
TRBJ1-4,.,.,TRBV5-4,CASSLAGSGTTNEKLFF,TGTGCCAGCAGCTTGGCAGGTAGCGGCACAACTAATGAAAAACTGTTTTTT
TRBJ2-2,TRBD1,once,TRBV28,CASSFPPWTGVNTGELFF,TGTGCCAGCAGTTTCCCCCCCTGGACAGGGGTGAACACCGGGGAGCTGTTTTTT
TRBJ2-5,.,.,TRBV9,CASSVARGETQYF,TGTGCCAGCAGCGTAGCCAGAGGAGAGACCCAGTACTTC
TRBJ1-1,.,few,TRBV7-8,CASSLGPRRAEAFF,TGTGCCAGCAGCTTAGGACCGAGGAGGGCTGAAGCTTTCTTT
TRBJ2-1,TRBD2,few,TRBV27,CASSLAGGSFYNEQFF,TGTGCCAGCAGTTTAGCCGGCGGGAGTTTCTACAATGAGCAGTTCTTC
TRBJ2-7,TRBD2,.,TRBV6-5,CASSYWVGLASYEQYF,TGTGCCAGCAGTTACTGGGTGGGACTAGCATCCTACGAGCAGTACTTC
TRBJ2-3,.,.,TRBV5-1,CASRSAGETTDTQYF,TGCGCCAGTAGGAGTGCAGGGGAGACGACAGATACGCAGTATTTT
TRBJ2-1,.,.,TRBV6-1,CASSEATGSYNEQFF,TGTGCCAGCAGTGAAGCTACAGGCTCCTACAATGAGCAGTTCTTC
TRBJ2-1,.,.,TRBV9,CASSASTDSYNEQFF,TGTGCCAGCAGCGCTTCGACAGATTCCTACAATGAGCAGTTCTTC
TRBJ1-2,TRBD1,.,TRBV7-9,CASSLVQGTYGYTF,TGTGCCAGCAGCTTAGTACAGGGGACCTATGGCTACACCTTC